These T cell receptor beta chains were read from a single sample in a study of response to subunit inactivated influenza vaccine. Each CDR3 protein is one row after TCRdb ran MiXCR on the RT-PCR reads. Of some 500,000 distinct CDR3 sequences detected, roughly 27% appear once; the ten largest clones hold approximately 2%. The sequenced sample was CD4+ T cells sorted from PBMCs, obtained 5 days after vaccination. Receptors originate from a man in his fifties or sixties who received an inactivated influenza vaccine. Both conserved end residues are trimmed from each CDR3. Expanded clones get a size class; other rows say once, few or many, or leave the size out.

j_call: TRBJ2-7
clone_size: .
v_call: TRBV20-1
cdr3_aa: SARGAGAIYEQY

j_call: TRBJ2-3
clone_size: .
v_call: TRBV11-2
cdr3_aa: ASSSTMNTQY

j_call: TRBJ1-4
clone_size: .
v_call: TRBV5-1
cdr3_aa: ASSLERGNEKLF

j_call: TRBJ2-5
clone_size: .
v_call: TRBV3-1
cdr3_aa: ASSYREETQY

j_call: TRBJ2-5
clone_size: many
v_call: TRBV5-1
cdr3_aa: ASSLGQLAGGQGETQY

j_call: TRBJ2-7
clone_size: few
v_call: TRBV9
cdr3_aa: ASSVVGSGAFYEQY

j_call: TRBJ2-1
clone_size: .
v_call: TRBV14
cdr3_aa: ASSQRLGLDEQF

j_call: TRBJ2-3
clone_size: few
v_call: TRBV11-2
cdr3_aa: ASSLVTGTDTQY

j_call: TRBJ2-1
clone_size: many
v_call: TRBV7-9
cdr3_aa: ASSFPGLAGGNEQF

j_call: TRBJ2-7
clone_size: .
v_call: TRBV28
cdr3_aa: ASSRPGAREQY

j_call: TRBJ1-6
clone_size: few
v_call: TRBV14
cdr3_aa: ASSQDSTAESSSYNSPLH

j_call: TRBJ2-3
clone_size: once
v_call: TRBV20-1
cdr3_aa: SAGRFGGTDTQY

j_call: TRBJ1-1
clone_size: .
v_call: TRBV7-9
cdr3_aa: ASSLVAVNTEAF

j_call: TRBJ2-5
clone_size: few
v_call: TRBV6-5
cdr3_aa: ASSYSSWGRGQETQY

j_call: TRBJ1-2
clone_size: few
v_call: TRBV20-1
cdr3_aa: SRTRGRIGQGRAAYGYT

j_call: TRBJ1-2
clone_size: .
v_call: TRBV12-3/TRBV12-4
cdr3_aa: ASSLVPWGYT

j_call: TRBJ2-3
clone_size: .
v_call: TRBV5-5
cdr3_aa: ASSLAWSSGGAADTQY

j_call: TRBJ1-1
clone_size: few
v_call: TRBV6-2/TRBV6-3
cdr3_aa: ASSTSTSGVSF

j_call: TRBJ2-7
clone_size: .
v_call: TRBV20-1
cdr3_aa: SARDQGAFYEQY

j_call: TRBJ2-3
clone_size: few
v_call: TRBV20-1
cdr3_aa: SAPTPSGSPDTQY